A single sample is the source of the 15 T cell receptor beta chains below, sequenced in a study of shared T cell receptors in the human thymus. This table comes from immunoSEQ multiplex PCR, and its TCRdb copy is limited to in-frame clones, with some not included. The sample has over 650,000 clones, about 90% seen once; the top ten hold just under 0.0095%. This sample also belongs to another study, concerning human thymus T cells.

Material for sequencing was thymocytes. Source of these receptors: a boy in the first two years of life with a congenital heart defect.

This chain links TRBV5-8 with TRBJ1-2; D is unclear. Per the germline V gene, CDR1 is SGHTS and CDR2 is YDEGEE. The length of the CDR3 is 11 residues. The ends were cut back, 4 bases at V and 13 bases at J, with 14 bases in the middle. CDR3 DNA: TGTGCCAGCAGCCGGGGTAGGGCCGGCACCTTC. Amino acids: CASSRGRAGTF.

CDR3 region: CASSPRGDEQFF. The CDR3 coding sequence is TGTGCCAGTAGTCCCAGGGGCGATGAGCAGTTCTTC. This chain uses TRBV19 with TRBJ2-1, with D possibly TRBD1 on 6 matching bases. Trimming took 5 bases from V and 8 from J, leaving 10 bases between them. The CDR3 is 12 amino acids. The germline CDR1 and CDR2 sequences are LNHDA and SQIVND (reference sequence).

The chain carries TRBV14 and TRBJ2-3, with a weak D call TRBD2 (6 bases). V was shortened by 2 bases and J by 6 bases, with 24 bases between the two germline ends. Germline V gene sequence: CDR1 SGHDN, CDR2 FVKESK. The CDR3 sequence is 18 residues long. CDR3 nucleotide sequence: TGTGCCAGCAGCCAACTTATTGGGACTCCCTCCCTCCCCGATACGCAGTATTTT. This sequence encodes CASSQLIGTPSLPDTQYF.

The rearrangement uses TRBV19 and TRBJ1-3, with 7 bases lining up with TRBD1. CDR1 and CDR2 (germline): LNHDA, SQIVND (reference sequence). The CDR3 extends over 16 amino acids. V lost 3 bases to trimming and J lost 0 bases; unmatched junction nucleotides: 5. CDR3: CASSMQGDFSGNTIYF. Written as DNA, the CDR3 is TGTGCCAGTAGTATGCAGGGGGACTTCTCTGGAAACACCATATATTTT.

The J gene is TRBJ2-3, the V gene TRBV7-9; D is perhaps TRBD2 (6 bases). The CDR3 covers 15 residues. The germline gives CDR1 SEHNR, CDR2 FQNEAQ (reference sequence). Trimming left V 2 bases short and J 2 bases short, with 11 bases between. The CDR3 region has the DNA TGTGCCAGCAGCTTACGGGCGGGGATCACAGATACGCAGTATTTT. Its protein is CASSLRAGITDTQYF.

The chain couples TRBV4-2 to TRBJ2-7; 11 bases are shared with TRBD2. Germline CDR1 is LGHNA and CDR2 is YNFKEQ. The CDR3 has 16 amino acids. The J segment lost 2 bases and the V segment lost 1 base, leaving 4 bases of the junction unmatched. The CDR3, as DNA: TGTGCCAGCAGCCAAGTCCGACTAGCGGGAACCTACGAGCAGTACTTC. It translates to CASSQVRLAGTYEQYF.

This clone was observed a single time. The chain is built from TRBV30 and TRBJ2-2; 14 bases agree with TRBD2. Trimming cost V 3 bases and J 4 bases; bases outside gene matches: 4. CDR3 length: 16 amino acids. Germline-derived CDR1 and CDR2 are GTSNPN and SVGIG (reference sequence). Here the CDR3 DNA reads TGTGCCTGGAGCGGACTAGCGGGAGGCCCCACCGGGGAGCTGTTTTTT. This sequence encodes CAWSGLAGGPTGELFF.

The V call is TRBV19, the J call TRBJ2-7, with D possibly matching TRBD2 (6 bases). CDR3 length: 18 amino acids. The germline V gene has CDR1 LNHDA and CDR2 SQIVND (reference sequence). V dropped 1 base and J dropped 0 bases, with 19 bases sitting between them. In DNA, the CDR3 is TGTGCCAGTAGTATAGCTAGCGTTGGCGGGGTTCCCTCCTACGAGCAGTACTTC. Amino acid sequence: CASSIASVGGVPSYEQYF.

This rearrangement joins TRBV19 to TRBJ2-3, with 7 bases fitting TRBD1. Trimming cost V 2 bases and J 3 bases; bases outside gene matches: 2. Germline CDR1 is LNHDA and CDR2 is SQIVND (reference sequence). This CDR3 has 14 residues. CDR3 sequence: CASSIRGQTDTQYF. Written as DNA, the CDR3 is TGTGCCAGTAGTATAAGGGGGCAGACAGATACGCAGTATTTT. Full variable domain (outside the CDR3, taken from reference TRBV19 and TRBJ2-3): DGGITQSPKYLFRKEGQNVTLSCEQNLNHDAMYWYRQDPGQGLRLIYYSQIVNDFQKGDIAEGYSVSREKKESFPLTVTSAQKNPTAFYLCASSIRGQTDTQYFGPGTRLTVL.

For this clone: Its ends do not fully match the called genes, so a read error is possible. V gene TRBV23-1 combines with J gene TRBJ1-6; TRBD1 aligns across 7 bases. TRBV23-1 is an open reading frame whose function is uncertain. This CDR3 comprises 14 residues. The CDR3 is CASSLRQGNSPLHF. CDR3 DNA sequence: TGCGCCAGCAGTCTTCGACAGGGAAATTCGCCCCTCCACTTT.

V usage is TRBV7-6 and J usage is TRBJ2-7, with D perhaps matching TRBD1 (5 bases). Trimming cost V 5 bases and J 6 bases, with 14 bases left between them. This CDR3 spans 13 amino acids. In germline, CDR1 is SGHVS, CDR2 FNYEAQ. As DNA, the CDR3 is TGTGCCAGCAGCCCGGACACTTTGGGCGAGCAGTACTTC. Amino acid sequence: CASSPDTLGEQYF.

This clone was seen just once. The rearrangement links TRBV4-1 to TRBJ2-1; D is unresolved. Trimming removed 0 bases at V and 0 bases at J, with 6 bases between. CDR1 and CDR2 (germline): MGHRA, YSYEKL. This CDR3 is 15 amino acids long. CDR3 sequence reads: CASSQDYFSYNEQFF. In nucleotides, the CDR3 is TGCGCCAGCAGCCAAGATTACTTCTCCTACAATGAGCAGTTCTTC.

This clone appeared a single time. The chain carries TRBV30 and TRBJ2-7; 8 nucleotides align to TRBD1. This CDR3 has 16 residues. CDR1 is GTSNPN and CDR2 is SVGIG in the germline V gene (reference sequence). V trimming: 3 bases; J trimming: 5 bases; junction bases outside the gene matches: 15. CDR3 residues: CAWSPSPGQGAHEQYF. CDR3 coding DNA: TGTGCCTGGAGCCCTTCCCCTGGACAGGGTGCCCACGAGCAGTACTTC.

V is TRBV11-2 and J is TRBJ2-4, with TRBD2 matching over 8 bases. Germline V gives CDR1 SGHAT, CDR2 FQNNGV. This CDR3 contains 16 residues. With V trimmed by 4 bases and J by 4 bases, 9 bases remained unmatched. The CDR3, as DNA: TGTGCCAGCAGCTATTCCATAGCGGGGTTGAAAAACATTCAGTACTTC. This translates into CASSYSIAGLKNIQYF.

The chain is built from TRBV6-1 and TRBJ2-6, with TRBD2 matching over 8 bases. J was trimmed by 0 bases and V by 4 bases; bases with no gene match: 11. There are 19 residues in the CDR3. Looked up from germline, CDR1 is MNHNS and CDR2 is SASEGT. This CDR3 is CASSAGGAGSDSGANVLTF. The DNA of the CDR3 is TGTGCCAGCAGTGCCGGGGGGGCAGGCAGTGACTCTGGGGCCAACGTCCTGACTTTC.